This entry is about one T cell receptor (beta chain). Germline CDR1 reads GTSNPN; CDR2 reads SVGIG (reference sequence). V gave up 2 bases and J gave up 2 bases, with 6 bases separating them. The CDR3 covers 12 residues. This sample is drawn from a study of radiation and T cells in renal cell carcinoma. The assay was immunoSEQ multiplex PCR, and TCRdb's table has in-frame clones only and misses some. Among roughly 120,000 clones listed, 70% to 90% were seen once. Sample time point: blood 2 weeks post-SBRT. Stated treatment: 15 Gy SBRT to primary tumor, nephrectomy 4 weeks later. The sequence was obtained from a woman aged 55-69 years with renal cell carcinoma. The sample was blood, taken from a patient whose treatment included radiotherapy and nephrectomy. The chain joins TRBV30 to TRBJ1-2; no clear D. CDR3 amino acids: CAWSLGNYGYTF. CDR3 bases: TGTGCCTGGAGTTTAGGGAACTATGGCTACACCTTC.